One sample yielded the 16 T cell receptor beta chains listed below, sequenced in a study of blood T cell repertoires in COVID-19 (dated by TCRdb to 2018 to 2021). Libraries were built with the immunoSEQ multiplex PCR assay. Not all clones reach the TCRdb copy of this immuneACCESS table, which keeps in-frame sequences only. Checked studies attribute under half of the gap to unresolved V genes and leave the rest unexplained. Within this sample are more than 90,000 clones, with roughly 87% of them counted one time only. The ten largest clones represent roughly 18% of the sample. Sequenced sample: peripheral blood. Source of these receptors: a woman aged 55-70 years with COVID-19, enrolled during active disease.

The rearrangement links TRBV9 to TRBJ1-1; 10 bases fit TRBD1. J lost 5 bases, V lost 4 bases, and 8 bases had no gene match. Germline CDR1 is SGDLS and CDR2 is YYNGEE. The CDR3 extends over 15 amino acids. The CDR3 DNA reads TGTGCCAGCAGCCCACACGACAGGGGGCGGACTGAAGCTTTCTTT. Translating gives CASSPHDRGRTEAFF.

In nucleotides, the CDR3 is TGCGCCAGCAGCCAGACATACCTCCTCCCATTTTCTGGAAACACCATATATTTT. Protein: CASSQTYLLPFSGNTIYF. V gene TRBV4-1 combines with J gene TRBJ1-3; D is unresolved. Between the trimmed V and J ends, which lost 3 bases and 1 base, there was a span of 19 bases. The germline V gene encodes CDR1 MGHRA and CDR2 YSYEKL. The CDR3 covers 18 residues.

V is TRBV7-3 and J is TRBJ1-1; D might be TRBD1 (5 bases). Trimming took off 5 bases at V and 3 bases at J, with 13 bases between the two ends. Germline V gene lookup returns CDR1 SGHTA and CDR2 FQGTGA. The CDR3 runs to 14 residues. CDR3 DNA: TGTGCCAGCAGCCCAAGCCGGGGGGACACTGAAGCTTTCTTT. Its protein product is CASSPSRGDTEAFF.

The rearrangement uses TRBV3-1 (or the pseudogene TRBV3-2) and TRBJ2-5, with 8 bases lining up with TRBD2. Trimming at V came to 10 bases and at J to 3 bases, leaving 4 bases not matched to a gene. Germline V lookup: CDR1 LGHDT, CDR2 YNNKEL (reference sequence). This CDR3 region has 12 residues. CDR3 sequence (DNA): TGTGCCACCTCACTAGCGGAAGAGACCCAGTACTTC. It encodes CATSLAEETQYF.

J is TRBJ2-7 and V is TRBV4-3, with D perhaps TRBD1 (6 bases). V shed 6 bases and J shed 4 bases, with 16 bases lying between them. Germline lookup yields CDR1 LGHNA and CDR2 YSLEER. CDR3 length: 14 amino acids. CDR3 region: CASRLRDTYYEQYF. The CDR3, as DNA: TGCGCCAGCAGACTCCGGGACACCTATTACGAGCAGTACTTC.

The chain joins TRBV19 to TRBJ1-6, with D hard to call. CDR3 length: 15 residues. Per germline, CDR1 LNHDA and CDR2 SQIVND (reference sequence). Trimming took off 7 bases at V and 2 bases at J, with 12 bases between the two ends. CDR3 in DNA: TGTGCCAGTATCCCCGGAGAGGCCTATAATTCACCCCTCCACTTT. Translated, it gives CASIPGEAYNSPLHF.

The chain recombines TRBV7-9 with TRBJ2-2, with TRBD2 matching over 12 bases. V lost 5 bases and J lost 4; bases outside the gene matches: 2. The germline CDR1 and CDR2 sequences are SEHNR and FQNEAQ (reference sequence). The CDR3 is made up of 15 amino acids. The CDR3 protein is CASSPTSGGTGELFF. CDR3 coding DNA: TGTGCCAGCAGCCCGACTAGCGGGGGCACCGGGGAGCTGTTTTTT.

The chain is built from TRBV7-9 and TRBJ2-2; 10 positions match TRBD2. CDR3 size: 16 residues. The V segment lost 6 bases and the J segment 5 bases; nucleotides outside the gene matches: 9. CDR1 SEHNR and CDR2 FQNEAQ come from the germline V gene (reference sequence). The CDR3 nucleotides read TGTGCCAGCAGTTCCAGCGGGGGGGCAAAGACCGGGGAGCTGTTTTTT. Translation gives CASSSSGGAKTGELFF. Full variable domain (rest looked up from reference TRBV7-9 and TRBJ2-2): DTGVSQNPRHKITKRGQNVTFRCDPISEHNRLYWYRQTLGQGPEFLTYFQNEAQLEKSRLLSDRFSAERPKGSFSTLEIQRTEQGDSAMYLCASSSSGGAKTGELFFGEGSRLTVL.

This rearrangement joins TRBV18 to TRBJ2-7, with 13 bases matching TRBD2. V shed 4 bases, J shed 4 bases, and the junction held 4 bases outside the gene matches. In germline, CDR1 is KGHSH, CDR2 LQKENI. The CDR3 consists of 15 residues. CDR3 bases: TGTGCCAGCTCACTACGGACTAGCGGGGGTTACGAGCAGTACTTC. Translating it yields CASSLRTSGGYEQYF.

The chain uses TRBV6-5 and TRBJ2-1; D not certain. Deletions cut 0 bases from V and 4 bases from J, with 13 bases between. Germline V gene lookup returns CDR1 MNHEY and CDR2 SVGAGI. This CDR3 has 16 residues. CDR3 protein: CASSYSTGSSYNEQFF. Written as DNA, the CDR3 is TGTGCCAGCAGTTACTCGACTGGCAGTTCATACAATGAGCAGTTCTTC.

V usage is TRBV7-2 and J usage is TRBJ1-2, with a tentative D call TRBD1 (5 bases). Trimming removed 2 bases from V and 2 bases from J, with 15 bases in between. CDR3 length: 16 amino acids. CDR1 and CDR2 (germline): SGHTA, FQGNSA. The CDR3: CASSLSGGTGNYGYTF. For the CDR3, the DNA is TGTGCCAGCAGCTTAAGCGGGGGGACTGGGAACTATGGCTACACCTTC.

This clone has just a few counts. Here the CDR3 DNA reads TGTGCCAGTAGTATGCCCCATAAACGAAGGGACTATAGCAATCAGCCCCAGCATTTT. Its translation is CASSMPHKRRDYSNQPQHF. The chain joins TRBV19 to TRBJ1-5; the D gene is possibly TRBD1 (5 bases). Germline V gene data show CDR1 as LNHDA and CDR2 as SQIVND (reference sequence). The length of the CDR3 is 19 residues. Trimming removed 3 bases at V and 0 bases at J, with 21 bases between.

This chain links TRBV19 with TRBJ1-1; the D is unclear. V dropped 1 base and J dropped 6 bases, with 9 bases sitting between them. This CDR3 is built from 13 residues. Per germline, CDR1 LNHDA and CDR2 SQIVND (reference sequence). CDR3 protein: CASSIVALAEAFF. The DNA of the CDR3 is TGTGCCAGTAGTATAGTGGCTTTGGCTGAAGCTTTCTTT.

The chain has TRBV5-1 and TRBJ2-7; 9 positions match TRBD2. The CDR3 has 15 amino acids. V dropped 3 bases and J dropped 3; count of bases not matched to a gene: 7. Germline CDR1 SGHRS, CDR2 YFSETQ. The DNA of the CDR3 is TGCGCCAGCAGCTCTATAGCGGGGGCCGTCTACGAGCAGTACTTC. Its translation is CASSSIAGAVYEQYF.

This chain uses TRBV4-1 with TRBJ2-7, with 7 bases identical to TRBD1. CDR1 and CDR2 from the germline V gene are MGHRA and YSYEKL. This CDR3 region has 17 residues. Trimming at V came to 2 bases and at J to 1 base, leaving 11 bases not matched to a gene. This CDR3 is CASSQKILRDSSYEQYF. The DNA of the CDR3 is TGCGCCAGCAGCCAAAAAATTCTCCGGGACAGTTCCTACGAGCAGTACTTC.

This chain uses TRBV15 with TRBJ2-7, with D hard to call. CDR3 length: 14 amino acids. The germline gives CDR1 LNHNV, CDR2 YYDKDF (reference sequence). Trimming stripped 1 base from V and 0 bases from J, with 7 bases between. CDR3 in DNA: TGTGCCACCAGCAGAGGCGGCAGCTCCTACGAGCAGTACTTC. Protein: CATSRGGSSYEQYF.